The rows below give T cell receptor beta chains drawn from one sample of a study of T cell responses to AZD1222 COVID-19 vaccine. Sequenced by immunoSEQ multiplex PCR; TCRdb stores in-frame clones only, minus some. The top ten clones hold roughly 2% of a sample with about 130,000 clones, approximately 90% of them seen once. The source material was peripheral blood, sampled on day 0 of AZD1222 vaccination. The receptors were sampled from an adult in good health. The CDR3 runs from the conserved cysteine through the conserved F or W.

v_call cdr3_aa
TRBV5-1 CASSSGGGITEAFF
TRBV7-9 CASSAGQAQSQPQHF
TRBV11-2 CASSSGLAGPSTDTQYF
TRBV19 CASKGETGPSRSPLHF
TRBV5-1 CASSLATRMTEAFF
TRBV27 CASSLGPVTEAFF
TRBV15 CATSREQGRAPLHF
TRBV15 CATSKGLADMNSGELFF
TRBV7-8 CASSLTAGNSNQPQHF
TRBV4-3 CASSQDLSGSGELFF
TRBV25-1 CASRGNALNTEAFF
TRBV28 CASWTGATDTQYF
TRBV6-5 CASLKVSGNTIYF
TRBV5-1 CASRESPEMEAFF
TRBV7-9 CASSLGQGNTGELFF
TRBV19 CASATGSSRTGANVLTF
TRBV14 CASSQVPRTGGYYEQYF
TRBV3-1/TRBV3-2 CASSQEGLGIDEQFF
TRBV9 CASSASGVSYEQYF
TRBV28 CASRPDRGPSSNQPQHF
TRBV2 CASSPGVSNEQFF
TRBV11-2 CASSSLAGGWEQYF
TRBV6-4 CASSDGGVQFF
TRBV25-1 CASSEWVRDNEKLFF
TRBV7-8 CASSSYQVPSTDTQYF
TRBV2 CASNGRLYGYTF
TRBV19 CASSIMTAGHTGELFF
TRBV30 CAWSPAAVYNEQFF
TRBV5-5 CASSFQGRAGNTIYF
TRBV27 CASSQGPHEGGYTF
TRBV28 CASSLPGSPTEAFF
TRBV7-3 CASSVDRAKSYNEQFF
TRBV7-2 CASSLVGGGFAEAFF
TRBV7-3 CASSSGPISFF
TRBV6-2/TRBV6-3 CASSVYTEAFF
TRBV19 CASSIRTGERHNEQFF
TRBV12-3/TRBV12-4 CASSFGSSEQFF